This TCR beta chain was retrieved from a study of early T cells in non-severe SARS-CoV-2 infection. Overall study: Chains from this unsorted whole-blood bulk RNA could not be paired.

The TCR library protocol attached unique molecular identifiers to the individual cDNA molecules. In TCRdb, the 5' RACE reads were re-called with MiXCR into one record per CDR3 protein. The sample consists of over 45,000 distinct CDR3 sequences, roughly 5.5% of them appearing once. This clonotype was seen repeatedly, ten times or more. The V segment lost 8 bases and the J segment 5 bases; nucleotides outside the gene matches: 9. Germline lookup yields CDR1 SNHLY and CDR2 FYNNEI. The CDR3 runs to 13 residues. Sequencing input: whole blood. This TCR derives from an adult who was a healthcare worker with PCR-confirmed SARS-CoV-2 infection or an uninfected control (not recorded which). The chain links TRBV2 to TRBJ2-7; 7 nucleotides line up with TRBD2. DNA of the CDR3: TGTGCCAGCCGCCGAGCGGGGAAGGACGAGCAGTACTTC. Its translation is CASRRAGKDEQYF.